These T cell receptor beta chains were read from a single sample in a study of cytomegalovirus exposure and HLA in healthy donors. This table comes from immunoSEQ multiplex PCR, and its TCRdb copy is limited to in-frame clones, with some not included. Here the sample spans 150,000 to 200,000 clones, 70% to 90% being singletons. Sequencing was carried out using PBMCs. The receptor source for this set is a woman between 18 and 29 years old in good health and CMV-seropositive. The CDR3 runs from the conserved cysteine through the conserved F or W. The D gene is left open where the match is weak. Size is omitted from some rows. Given values are once, few, many or a class for expanded clones.

size: -; V: TRBV28; D: -; J: TRBJ1-5; CDR3: CASSLLLSLWSNQPQHF; DNA: TGTGCCAGCAGTTTATTACTTAGTCTATGGTCCAATCAGCCCCAGCATTTT
size: -; V: TRBV28; D: TRBD1; J: TRBJ1-2; CDR3: CASSLAIRGHFGYTF; DNA: TGTGCCAGCAGTTTAGCAATCAGGGGGCACTTTGGCTACACCTTC
size: -; V: TRBV7-6; D: -; J: TRBJ2-7; CDR3: CASSFNPQNEQYF; DNA: TGTGCCAGCAGCTTTAACCCCCAGAACGAGCAGTACTTC
size: -; V: TRBV15; D: TRBD1; J: TRBJ2-7; CDR3: CATSRQSGQGAYEQYF; DNA: TGTGCCACCAGCAGACAGTCGGGACAGGGGGCCTACGAGCAGTACTTC
size: -; V: TRBV13; D: -; J: TRBJ2-5; CDR3: CASSRRVRGTQYF; DNA: TGTGCCAGCAGCAGAAGGGTTCGGGGGACCCAGTACTTC
size: -; V: TRBV19; D: -; J: TRBJ1-5; CDR3: CASKSHPLSVNQPQHF; DNA: TGTGCCAGTAAGTCTCACCCACTTTCGGTAAATCAGCCCCAGCATTTT
size: -; V: TRBV6-1; D: TRBD1; J: TRBJ2-3; CDR3: CASSEGGQGSDTQYF; DNA: TGTGCCAGCAGTGAAGGGGGACAGGGGTCAGATACGCAGTATTTT
size: -; V: TRBV2; D: TRBD1; J: TRBJ1-5; CDR3: CASRGTGAGQPQHF; DNA: TGTGCCAGCAGGGGGACAGGGGCGGGTCAGCCCCAGCATTTT
size: few; V: TRBV30; D: TRBD1; J: TRBJ1-1; CDR3: CAWRADRGPTEAFF; DNA: TGTGCCTGGAGGGCCGACAGGGGGCCCACTGAAGCTTTCTTT
size: -; V: TRBV27; D: TRBD1; J: TRBJ1-3; CDR3: CASSSQGNRNTIYF; DNA: TGTGCCAGCAGTTCACAGGGGAATAGAAACACCATATATTTT
size: -; V: TRBV6-4; D: -; J: TRBJ2-2; CDR3: CASSDSNREGTGELFF; DNA: TGTGCCAGCAGTGACTCGAACAGGGAGGGCACCGGGGAGCTGTTTTTT
size: -; V: TRBV30; D: -; J: TRBJ1-1; CDR3: CAWTPRGAMINTEAFF; DNA: TGTGCCTGGACCCCACGGGGGGCAATGATAAACACTGAAGCTTTCTTT
size: few; V: TRBV6-6; D: -; J: TRBJ1-1; CDR3: CASRLRNMNTEAFF; DNA: TGTGCCAGTAGGTTGAGGAACATGAACACTGAAGCTTTCTTT
size: few; V: TRBV7-9; D: TRBD1; J: TRBJ2-7; CDR3: CASSPYRDRPYEQYF; DNA: TGTGCCAGCAGCCCCTACCGGGACAGACCCTACGAGCAGTACTTC
size: -; V: TRBV7-9; D: TRBD1; J: TRBJ2-1; CDR3: CASSPPGQGGNEQFF; DNA: TGTGCCAGCAGCCCCCCGGGACAGGGAGGGAATGAGCAGTTCTTC
size: once; V: TRBV2; D: -; J: TRBJ2-5; CDR3: CASSEGASQETQYF; DNA: TGTGCCAGCAGTGAAGGGGCCAGCCAAGAGACCCAGTACTTC
size: -; V: TRBV30; D: -; J: TRBJ1-1; CDR3: CAWSGGSANLPTEAFF; DNA: TGTGCCTGGAGTGGAGGAAGCGCTAACCTCCCCACTGAAGCTTTCTTT
size: -; V: TRBV7-9; D: TRBD1; J: TRBJ1-5; CDR3: CASSLGRTGSQPQHF; DNA: TGTGCCAGCAGTCTTGGTCGGACAGGTAGCCAGCCCCAGCATTTT
size: -; V: TRBV27; D: -; J: TRBJ1-2; CDR3: CASSSPRPYGYTF; DNA: TGTGCCAGCAGTTCCCCGCGGCCCTATGGCTACACCTTC
size: -; V: TRBV5-6; D: TRBD1; J: TRBJ2-6; CDR3: CASSPLDRGYSGANVLTF; DNA: TGTGCCAGCAGCCCACTCGACAGGGGTTACTCTGGGGCCAACGTCCTGACTTTC
size: -; V: TRBV30; D: TRBD1; J: TRBJ1-2; CDR3: CAWSYRDRGNYGYTF; DNA: TGTGCCTGGAGTTACAGGGACAGGGGTAACTATGGCTACACCTTC
size: once; V: TRBV5-4; D: TRBD2; J: TRBJ2-6; CDR3: CAFRPGDYLSGANVLTF; DNA: TGTGCCTTCCGCCCCGGGGACTACTTATCTGGGGCCAACGTCCTGACTTTC
size: -; V: TRBV18; D: TRBD1; J: TRBJ1-2; CDR3: CASSPAAGGEDGYTF; DNA: TGTGCCAGCTCACCAGCGGCAGGGGGCGAGGATGGCTACACCTTC
size: -; V: TRBV10-3; D: -; J: TRBJ1-4; CDR3: CAISGGGNEKLFF; DNA: TGTGCCATCAGTGGGGGAGGTAATGAAAAACTGTTTTTT
size: -; V: TRBV6-6; D: -; J: TRBJ1-5; CDR3: CASSYGGTNQPQHF; DNA: TGTGCCAGCAGTTACGGGGGGACGAATCAGCCCCAGCATTTT
size: -; V: TRBV7-9; D: TRBD1; J: TRBJ2-2; CDR3: CASSLGGTGANTGELFF; DNA: TGTGCCAGCAGCTTAGGGGGGACAGGGGCGAACACCGGGGAGCTGTTTTTT
size: -; V: TRBV9; D: -; J: TRBJ1-3; CDR3: CASSVDGGNGNTIYF; DNA: TGTGCCAGCAGCGTAGATGGAGGGAATGGGAACACCATATATTTT
size: few; V: TRBV7-9; D: -; J: TRBJ1-3; CDR3: CASSIWTGDSGNTIYF; DNA: TGTGCCAGCAGCATATGGACGGGGGACTCTGGAAACACCATATATTTT
size: -; V: TRBV7-9; D: -; J: TRBJ1-1; CDR3: CASSHLPEAFF; DNA: TGTGCCAGCAGCCACCTACCTGAAGCTTTCTTT
size: -; V: TRBV19; D: TRBD2; J: TRBJ2-1; CDR3: CASSRRTSGIYNEQFF; DNA: TGTGCCAGTAGTAGACGGACTAGCGGGATCTACAATGAGCAGTTCTTC
size: -; V: TRBV19; D: TRBD1; J: TRBJ2-5; CDR3: CASSPGRSGTGRETQYF; DNA: TGTGCCAGTAGTCCGGGCCGATCCGGGACAGGGAGGGAGACCCAGTACTTC
size: -; V: TRBV30; D: TRBD2; J: TRBJ2-3; CDR3: CAWSVGAGVSTDTQYF; DNA: TGTGCCTGGAGTGTAGGGGCGGGGGTTAGCACAGATACGCAGTATTTT
size: -; V: TRBV7-2; D: -; J: TRBJ2-3; CDR3: CASSSPLGGLAGTDTQYF; DNA: TGTGCCAGCAGCTCGCCCTTGGGGGGTTTGGCGGGCACAGATACGCAGTATTTT